This T cell receptor beta chain came from a study of T cell repertoires in cytomegalovirus infection. CDR3 length: 14 residues. The germline V and J ends were trimmed by 10 bases and 7 bases, with 22 bases remaining between them. Germline V gene sequence: CDR1 MNHEY, CDR2 SVGAGI. In the case of this clonotype: Its antigen is not known.

MiXCR, applied by TCRdb to the reads, yields one record per CDR3 protein. This repertoire shows about 68,000 distinct CDR3 sequences, roughly 20% found once; its top ten account for approximately 79%. The source material was PBMCs, sequenced either directly or after in vitro stimulation (not recorded which). This chain uses TRBV6-5 with TRBJ1-2; no reliable D call. This receptor was obtained from a human donor in good health (CMV status not recorded). Some clones in this sample may be carry-over from other donors' samples. The CDR3 DNA reads TGTGCCACCTCAACGAGGGCAGGCGGTGGTGGCTACACCTTC. It specifies CATSTRAGGGGYTF.